Below, one T cell receptor beta chain is given with its context. Its antigen is undetermined. Some clones are missing from TCRdb's copy, which holds only in-frame ones; the method was immunoSEQ multiplex PCR. This sample has 150,000 or so clones, with about 90% found just once. This sample is part of a study of T cell responses to AZD1222 COVID-19 vaccine. Study-level points and caveats: A mostly white British donor set with more females was recruited, and clonal diversity was possibly underestimated. Unmutated variant regions are reportedly the target of nearly half of TCRs that are spike-specific.

Germline assignment: CDR1 MNHEY and CDR2 SMNVEV (reference sequence). V lost 6 bases and J lost 4; bases outside the gene matches: 3. There are 13 residues in the CDR3. This clonotype was obtained from an adult in good health. The source was peripheral blood, collected on day 0 of MenACWY control vaccination. The V call is TRBV27, the J call TRBJ1-5; TRBD1 agrees at 7 bases. The CDR3 protein is CASRGQANQPQHF. Here the CDR3 DNA reads TGTGCCAGCAGAGGACAGGCAAATCAGCCCCAGCATTTT.